This TCR beta chain was sequenced for a study of blood T cell repertoires in COVID-19. Notes on this clone: The sample holds other DNA sequences that translate to the same CDR3.

Per the original methods: Reference gene primers were amplified, and this amplification served to estimate nucleated cell counts. Only in-frame clones appear in the TCRdb table, and some are missing; sequencing was by immunoSEQ multiplex PCR. Clone size and the V and J calls come from that table; the DNA yielded D and trimming. The table includes approximately 270,000 clones, roughly 90% detected once. Trimming removed 2 bases from V and 1 base from J; junction bases left unmatched: 2. There are 14 residues in the CDR3. The germline CDR1 and CDR2 sequences are SGHKS and YYEKEE (reference sequence). The J gene is TRBJ2-5, the V gene TRBV5-5, with 7 bases that match TRBD1. This clonotype originated in a middle-aged man with acute or convalescent COVID-19. The sample was peripheral blood. The CDR3 DNA sequence: TGTGCCAGCAGCTTAGGGACAGTCCAAGAGACCCAGTACTTC. Its translation: CASSLGTVQETQYF.